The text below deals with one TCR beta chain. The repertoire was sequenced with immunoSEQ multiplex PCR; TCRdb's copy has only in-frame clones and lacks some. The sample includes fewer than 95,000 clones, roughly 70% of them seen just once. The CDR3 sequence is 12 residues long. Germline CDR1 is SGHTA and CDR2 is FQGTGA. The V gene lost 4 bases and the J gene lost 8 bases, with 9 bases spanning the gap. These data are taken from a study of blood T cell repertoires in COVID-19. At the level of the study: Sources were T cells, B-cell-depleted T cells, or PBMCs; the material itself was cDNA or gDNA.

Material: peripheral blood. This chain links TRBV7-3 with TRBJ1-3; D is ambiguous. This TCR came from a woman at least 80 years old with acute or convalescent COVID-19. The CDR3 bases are TGTGCCAGCAGCTCTAACGATGACACCATATATTTT. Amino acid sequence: CASSSNDDTIYF.